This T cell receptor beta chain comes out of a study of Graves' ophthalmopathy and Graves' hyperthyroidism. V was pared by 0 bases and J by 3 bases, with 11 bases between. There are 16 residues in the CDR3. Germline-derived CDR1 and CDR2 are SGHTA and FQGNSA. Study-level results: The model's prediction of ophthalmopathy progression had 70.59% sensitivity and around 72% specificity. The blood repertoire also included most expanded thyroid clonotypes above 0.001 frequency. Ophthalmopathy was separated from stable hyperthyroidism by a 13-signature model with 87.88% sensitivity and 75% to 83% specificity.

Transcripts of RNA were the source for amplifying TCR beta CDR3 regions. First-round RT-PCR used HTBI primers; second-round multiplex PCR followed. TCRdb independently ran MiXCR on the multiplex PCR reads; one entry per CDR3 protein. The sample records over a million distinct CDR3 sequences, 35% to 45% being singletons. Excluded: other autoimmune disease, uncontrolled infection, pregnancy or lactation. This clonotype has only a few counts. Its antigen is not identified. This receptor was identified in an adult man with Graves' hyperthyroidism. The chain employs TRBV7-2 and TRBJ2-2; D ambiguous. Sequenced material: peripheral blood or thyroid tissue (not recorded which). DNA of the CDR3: TGTGCCAGCAGCTTAGCGGGAACGCCCGACACCGGGGAGCTGTTTTTT. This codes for CASSLAGTPDTGELFF. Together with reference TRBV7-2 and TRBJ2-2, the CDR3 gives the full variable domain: GAGVSQSPSNKVTEKGKDVELRCDPISGHTALYWYRQSLGQGLEFLIYFQGNSAPDKSGLPSDRFSAERTGGSVSTLTIQRTQQEDSAVYLCASSLAGTPDTGELFFGEGSRLTVL.